The 29 T cell receptor beta chains below were found in one sample sequenced in a study of T cells in localized non-small cell lung cancer. Clones were read by immunoSEQ multiplex PCR, and TCRdb kept only the in-frame ones, dropping some. Counted here are 20,000 to 25,000 clones, 84% occurring once; the ten biggest clones make up approximately 2.4%. The material sequenced was peripheral blood, taken before any cancer treatment. The receptor source for this set is a man aged 35-69 years with stage I lung adenocarcinoma.

The chain carries TRBV7-8 and TRBJ2-7; the match to TRBD2 covers 8 bases. This CDR3 spans 19 amino acids. V lost 4 bases, J lost 3 bases, and 20 bases stayed unmatched. The germline V gene has CDR1 SGHVS and CDR2 FQNEAQ. The CDR3: CASSYRRLLTSGDGYEQYF. The CDR3 nucleotides are TGTGCCAGCAGCTACCGGCGGCTTTTAACTAGCGGAGATGGCTACGAGCAGTACTTC.

The chain employs TRBV7-9 and TRBJ1-1, with a possible D match to TRBD1 (5 bases). The CDR3 loop spans 15 amino acids. The germline V and J ends were trimmed by 5 bases and 5 bases, with 18 bases remaining between them. Germline V CDR1 and CDR2: SEHNR, FQNEAQ (reference sequence). The CDR3 loop reads CASSRSAGGYTEAFF. The CDR3 coding sequence is TGTGCCAGCAGCCGTAGCGCGGGGGGTTATACTGAAGCTTTCTTT.

The chain uses TRBV4-2 and TRBJ2-2; no firm D call. This CDR3 has 15 residues. V gave up 0 bases and J gave up 6 bases, with 11 bases separating them. Germline V gene sequence: CDR1 LGHNA, CDR2 YNFKEQ. This CDR3 is CASSQEPQLSGELFF. The CDR3 DNA sequence: TGTGCCAGCAGCCAAGAACCCCAGCTGTCCGGGGAGCTGTTTTTT.

V is TRBV18 and J is TRBJ2-5, with TRBD1 as a possible D gene (6 bases). Germline V gene sequence: CDR1 KGHSH, CDR2 LQKENI. The CDR3 extends over 14 amino acids. V was cut by 3 bases and J by 7 bases, with 15 bases left in between. CDR3 in amino acids: CASSPLTDRGTQYF. The CDR3 region has the DNA TGTGCCAGCTCACCCCTGACGGACAGAGGGACCCAGTACTTC.

This clone was picked up a small number of times. The V gene is TRBV5-1, the J gene TRBJ1-4; a weak D match, TRBD1 (5 bases). This CDR3 is 16 amino acids long. The germline V gene has CDR1 SGHRS and CDR2 YFSETQ. Trimming removed 0 bases at V and 4 bases at J, with 13 bases between. The CDR3 reads CASSLVGTGVNEKLFF. The CDR3 DNA follows: TGCGCCAGCAGCTTGGTGGGTACAGGCGTTAATGAAAAACTGTTTTTT.

The gene calls are TRBV7-8 and TRBJ1-6, with D perhaps TRBD1 (5 bases). The CDR3 sequence is 17 residues long. Trimming took 1 base from V and 1 from J, leaving 11 bases between them. In germline, CDR1 is SGHVS, CDR2 FQNEAQ. The CDR3 nucleotides are TGTGCCAGCAGCTTAGAGCAAGGGGTGTCCTATAATTCACCCCTCCACTTT. Its translation is CASSLEQGVSYNSPLHF.

As DNA, the CDR3 is TGTGCCACCCGACAGACGGGCACAGATACGCAGTATTTT. Encoded protein: CATRQTGTDTQYF. This chain uses TRBV6-5 with TRBJ2-3, with a tentative D call TRBD1 (5 bases). CDR1 and CDR2 from the germline V gene are MNHEY and SVGAGI. CDR3 length equals 13 residues. The V end was cut by 10 bases, the J end by 1 base, with 12 bases between.

This clone was detected once. The chain combines TRBV6-6 with TRBJ2-2, with D possibly matching TRBD1 (5 bases). From germline, CDR1 is MNHNY and CDR2 SVGAGI (reference sequence). Between the trimmed V and J ends, which lost 0 bases and 5 bases, there was a span of 10 bases. CDR3 length equals 15 residues. The CDR3 coding sequence is TGTGCCAGCAGTTACTCGGCAGGGAATACCGGGGAGCTGTTTTTT. Amino acid sequence: CASSYSAGNTGELFF.

V and J are TRBV7-2 and TRBJ2-7, with a tentative D call TRBD2 (5 bases). Germline V CDR1 and CDR2: SGHTA, FQGNSA. The CDR3 sequence is 18 residues long. The V gene lost 4 bases and the J gene lost 3 bases, with 25 bases spanning the gap. The CDR3 sequence is CASSSSPRGFGSYYEQYF. The CDR3 bases are TGTGCCAGCAGCTCAAGCCCCCGGGGATTCGGGTCTTACTACGAGCAGTACTTC.

For the CDR3, the DNA is TGTGCCAGCACCACCTGGGGGGGCTCGGGCTACGAGCAGTACTTC. This encodes CASTTWGGSGYEQYF. V and J are TRBV6-5 and TRBJ2-7; the D gene is possibly TRBD2 (7 bases). V lost 7 bases to trimming and J lost 3 bases, with 19 bases between them. Germline lookup yields CDR1 MNHEY and CDR2 SVGAGI. The CDR3 covers 15 residues.

The V and J genes are TRBV5-5 and TRBJ1-3, with TRBD1 matching 7 bases. The CDR3 has 16 amino acids. J was trimmed by 5 bases and V by 3 bases; bases with no gene match: 11. The V gene's germline CDR1 is SGHKS and CDR2 YYEKEE (reference sequence). This CDR3 is CASSSGGPGGRNTIYF. In nucleotides, the CDR3 is TGTGCCAGCAGCTCAGGGGGTCCAGGGGGACGAAACACCATATATTTT.

V is TRBV5-1 and J is TRBJ2-6, with 12 bases identical to TRBD1. V was pared by 6 bases and J by 0 bases, with 7 bases of the junction left unmatched. The germline V gene encodes CDR1 SGHRS and CDR2 YFSETQ. The CDR3 spans 18 residues. Here the CDR3 DNA reads TGCGCCAGCACACCGGGACAGGGGGCCCTCTCTGGGGCCAACGTCCTGACTTTC. Amino acid sequence: CASTPGQGALSGANVLTF.

This chain uses TRBV28 with TRBJ1-1; D gene ambiguous. Trimming pared 1 base from V and 8 bases from J, leaving 17 bases between. Per the germline V gene, CDR1 is MDHEN and CDR2 is SYDVKM. This CDR3 is 15 amino acids long. CDR3 loop: CASSLSGGSAGEAFF. Written as DNA, the CDR3 is TGTGCCAGCAGTTTATCGGGTGGGTCGGCGGGGGAAGCTTTCTTT.

The V and J genes are TRBV7-2 and TRBJ1-5; D gene uncertain. CDR3 length: 13 residues. Germline lookup yields CDR1 SGHTA and CDR2 FQGNSA. Trimming took 5 bases from V and 5 from J, leaving 10 bases between them. CDR3 amino acids: CASSAEAYQPQHF. DNA for the CDR3: TGTGCCAGCAGCGCGGAAGCCTATCAGCCCCAGCATTTT.

This chain connects TRBV7-9 to TRBJ2-5; tentatively, D is TRBD2 (6 bases). Germline lookup yields CDR1 SEHNR and CDR2 FQNEAQ (reference sequence). Trimming cost V 2 bases and J 4 bases, with 17 bases left between them. The CDR3 has 16 amino acids. The CDR3 loop is CASSLTRGKILETQYF. CDR3 bases: TGTGCCAGCAGCTTAACCCGGGGGAAGATCTTAGAGACCCAGTACTTC.

The chain combines TRBV7-8 with TRBJ1-1, with TRBD1 matching 8 bases. Germline V gene data show CDR1 as SGHVS and CDR2 as FQNEAQ. The CDR3 covers 13 residues. Unmatched junction bases numbered 4, after V lost 5 bases and J lost 5 bases. CDR3 loop: CASSLQGGTEAFF. In DNA, the CDR3 is TGTGCCAGCAGCCTACAGGGGGGGACTGAAGCTTTCTTT.

This clone appeared once. This chain joins TRBV7-8 and TRBJ1-3, with D tentatively TRBD1 (5 bases). CDR1 and CDR2 (germline): SGHVS, FQNEAQ. V dropped 0 bases and J dropped 8 bases, with 8 bases sitting between them. The CDR3 runs to 13 residues. The CDR3 sequence: CASSLAGGDTIYF. The CDR3 region has the DNA TGTGCCAGCAGCTTAGCCGGGGGAGACACCATATATTTT.

This chain links TRBV28 with TRBJ2-3; a possible D gene is TRBD1 (6 bases). The CDR3 consists of 17 residues. V was pared by 4 bases and J by 2 bases, with 19 bases between. Germline assignment: CDR1 MDHEN and CDR2 SYDVKM. The CDR3 DNA follows: TGTGCCAGCAGTTCTCCGGGATTTAGGGGGAACACAGATACGCAGTATTTT. Amino acid sequence: CASSSPGFRGNTDTQYF.

This chain joins TRBV11-2 and TRBJ1-1; 12 bases line up with TRBD1. J lost 4 bases, V lost 5 bases, and 8 bases had no gene match. Per the germline V gene, CDR1 is SGHAT and CDR2 is FQNNGV. The CDR3 contains 16 residues. The CDR3 loop is CASSTRDRGRLTEAFF. The CDR3, as DNA: TGTGCCAGCAGCACCCGGGACAGGGGGCGTCTCACTGAAGCTTTCTTT.

The rearrangement uses TRBV6-5 and TRBJ2-4; TRBD2 agrees at 7 bases. The length of the CDR3 is 12 residues. Looked up from germline, CDR1 is MNHEY and CDR2 is SVGAGI. J gave up 8 bases and V 3 bases, and 1 base lay outside the gene matches. The CDR3 region has the DNA TGTGCCAGCAGTTATGGGGGGGACATTCAGTACTTC. This encodes CASSYGGDIQYF.

The rearrangement uses TRBV4-2 and TRBJ1-5, with a tentative D call TRBD1 (5 bases). Germline V gene data show CDR1 as LGHNA and CDR2 as YNFKEQ. Trimming cost V 2 bases and J 5 bases, with 22 bases left between them. This CDR3 spans 18 amino acids. CDR3 amino acids: CASSQRIPGLNADQPQHF. CDR3 DNA: TGTGCCAGCAGCCAAAGAATACCGGGACTAAACGCAGATCAGCCCCAGCATTTT.

For this clone: The junction does not match germline at one end; this may be a read error. The chain is built from TRBV6-1 and TRBJ2-1, with 14 bases identical to TRBD2. Germline V gives CDR1 MNHNS, CDR2 SASEGT. The CDR3 totals 17 residues. CDR3 DNA sequence: TGTGCCGGCAGTGAGACTAGCGGGAGGGCCGTGTCAAATGAGCAGTTCTTC. Amino acids: CAGSETSGRAVSNEQFF.

The chain recombines TRBV6-6 with TRBJ2-7; D may be TRBD1 (6 bases). Trimming stripped 6 bases from V and 2 bases from J, with 11 bases between. CDR1 MNHNY and CDR2 SVGAGI come from the germline V gene (reference sequence). This CDR3 region has 13 residues. The CDR3 protein is CASRETGAYEQYF. Written as DNA, the CDR3 is TGTGCCAGCAGAGAGACAGGCGCCTACGAGCAGTACTTC.

This clone occurred a few times. This rearrangement joins TRBV4-3 to TRBJ2-1; 7 positions agree with TRBD2. Looked up from germline, CDR1 is LGHNA and CDR2 is YSLEER. With 0 bases clipped from V and 0 bases from J, the junction kept 5 bases outside the gene matches. CDR3 size: 17 residues. Here the CDR3 reads CASSQDGGRASYNEQFF. The DNA of the CDR3 is TGCGCCAGCAGCCAAGATGGTGGGAGGGCCTCCTACAATGAGCAGTTCTTC.

This clone was seen once. The chain joins TRBV14 to TRBJ1-3; the D is unclear. V lost 1 base to trimming and J lost 0 bases, with 13 bases between them. This CDR3 contains 17 residues. The germline V gene has CDR1 SGHDN and CDR2 FVKESK. DNA of the CDR3: TGTGCCAGCAGCCAAGTTGGATCGGTCCTCTCTGGAAACACCATATATTTT. Translated: CASSQVGSVLSGNTIYF.

The chain has TRBV18 and TRBJ2-3; the D is unclear. Trimming stripped 1 base from V and 0 bases from J, with 5 bases between. The CDR3 totals 14 residues. Germline V gene sequence: CDR1 KGHSH, CDR2 LQKENI. CDR3 protein: CASSPLASTDTQYF. The CDR3 DNA reads as TGTGCCAGCTCACCACTCGCCAGCACAGATACGCAGTATTTT.

This clone was seen more than once but under ten times. V usage is TRBV5-1 and J usage is TRBJ1-2; a weak D match, TRBD1 (6 bases). Trimming removed 4 bases at V and 1 base at J, with 11 bases between. The V gene's germline CDR1 is SGHRS and CDR2 YFSETQ. This CDR3 spans 14 amino acids. The CDR3 loop is CASSALQGNYGYTF. CDR3 nucleotide sequence: TGCGCCAGCAGCGCCCTACAGGGTAACTATGGCTACACCTTC.

The V call is TRBV5-1, the J call TRBJ2-6; the D gene is possibly TRBD2 (6 bases). Per the germline V gene, CDR1 is SGHRS and CDR2 is YFSETQ. Deletions cut 4 bases from V and 0 bases from J, with 11 bases between. CDR3 length equals 16 residues. CDR3 sequence: CASSPPGSSGANVLTF. The CDR3 DNA reads TGCGCCAGCAGCCCCCCCGGGAGCTCTGGGGCCAACGTCCTGACTTTC.

This clone has a handful of counts. CDR3 in DNA: TGTGCCAGCAGCTTAGAAACAGGGGACACTGAAGCTTTCTTT. It encodes CASSLETGDTEAFF. The chain couples TRBV7-9 to TRBJ1-1, with TRBD1 matching 7 bases. CDR1 and CDR2 from the germline V gene are SEHNR and FQNEAQ (reference sequence). The CDR3 has 14 residues. V dropped 1 base and J dropped 3; count of bases not matched to a gene: 2.